Listed below are T cell receptor beta chains from one sample, sequenced in a study of cytomegalovirus exposure and HLA in healthy donors. Only in-frame clones appear in the TCRdb table, and some are missing; sequencing was by immunoSEQ multiplex PCR. The sample includes 130,000 to 150,000 clones, approximately 88% of them seen just once. The sample consisted of PBMCs. The origin of the receptors is a man aged 18 to 30 in good health and CMV-seropositive. The CDR3 runs from the conserved cysteine through the conserved F or W. A D gene is named only where the DNA matches it firmly. Part of the rows lack a size; the others show once, few, many or a class for expanded clones.

abundance: -
d_gene: -
j_gene: TRBJ2-3
v_gene: TRBV14
CDR3aa: CASSQSLSGTIDGTDTQYF
CDR3nt: TGTGCCAGCAGCCAAAGTTTGTCGGGTACAATAGACGGCACAGATACGCAGTATTTT

abundance: -
d_gene: -
j_gene: TRBJ1-1
v_gene: TRBV27
CDR3aa: CASQGYLNTEAFF
CDR3nt: TGTGCCAGCCAGGGGTATTTGAACACTGAAGCTTTCTTT

abundance: -
d_gene: -
j_gene: TRBJ2-7
v_gene: TRBV11-2
CDR3aa: CASSLVGEQYF
CDR3nt: TGTGCCAGCAGCTTAGTCGGCGAGCAGTACTTC

abundance: -
d_gene: -
j_gene: TRBJ2-5
v_gene: TRBV5-1
CDR3aa: CASSFLAAYQETQYF
CDR3nt: TGCGCCAGCAGCTTTTTAGCGGCGTACCAAGAGACCCAGTACTTC

abundance: -
d_gene: -
j_gene: TRBJ1-5
v_gene: TRBV6-5
CDR3aa: CASSLGAASNQPQHF
CDR3nt: TGTGCCAGCAGCCTAGGGGCAGCCAGCAATCAGCCCCAGCATTTT

abundance: few
d_gene: TRBD1
j_gene: TRBJ1-6
v_gene: TRBV5-6
CDR3aa: CASSPGTGFNSPLHF
CDR3nt: TGTGCCAGCAGCCCCGGGACAGGGTTCAATTCACCCCTCCACTTT

abundance: once
d_gene: TRBD2
j_gene: TRBJ2-5
v_gene: TRBV5-1
CDR3aa: CASSPGTSGFQETQYF
CDR3nt: TGCGCCAGCAGTCCCGGGACTAGCGGGTTCCAAGAGACCCAGTACTTC

abundance: -
d_gene: -
j_gene: TRBJ2-2
v_gene: TRBV5-1
CDR3aa: CASSFRGDGELFF
CDR3nt: TGCGCCAGCAGCTTTCGGGGAGACGGGGAGCTGTTTTTT

abundance: -
d_gene: TRBD2
j_gene: TRBJ2-3
v_gene: TRBV7-9
CDR3aa: CASSFLAGSTDTQYF
CDR3nt: TGTGCCAGCAGCTTCCTAGCGGGCAGCACAGATACGCAGTATTTT

abundance: -
d_gene: -
j_gene: TRBJ1-5
v_gene: TRBV2
CDR3aa: CASATTGVSNQPQHF
CDR3nt: TGTGCCAGCGCAACGACAGGAGTCAGCAATCAGCCCCAGCATTTT

abundance: once
d_gene: -
j_gene: TRBJ2-2
v_gene: TRBV6-4
CDR3aa: CASSKAGDTGELFF
CDR3nt: TGTGCCAGCAGTAAGGCAGGGGACACCGGGGAGCTGTTTTTT

abundance: -
d_gene: -
j_gene: TRBJ2-3
v_gene: TRBV30
CDR3aa: CARRVGRDTQYF
CDR3nt: TGTGCCCGGCGGGTCGGTAGGGATACGCAGTATTTT

abundance: -
d_gene: -
j_gene: TRBJ1-1
v_gene: TRBV30
CDR3aa: CAWSDEGITEAFF
CDR3nt: TGTGCCTGGAGTGATGAGGGAATCACTGAAGCTTTCTTT

abundance: -
d_gene: -
j_gene: TRBJ2-3
v_gene: TRBV20-1
CDR3aa: CSATFTDTQYF
CDR3nt: TGCAGTGCTACTTTCACAGATACGCAGTATTTT

abundance: -
d_gene: -
j_gene: TRBJ1-5
v_gene: TRBV7-2
CDR3aa: CASSLALNQPQHF
CDR3nt: TGTGCCAGCAGCTTAGCCCTTAATCAGCCCCAGCATTTT

abundance: -
d_gene: -
j_gene: TRBJ1-1
v_gene: TRBV19
CDR3aa: CASSYDSIGTEAFF
CDR3nt: TGTGCCAGTAGTTACGACAGTATAGGCACTGAAGCTTTCTTT

abundance: once
d_gene: -
j_gene: TRBJ1-2
v_gene: TRBV28
CDR3aa: CAAELPLAGGYTF
CDR3nt: TGTGCCGCGGAGTTGCCTTTGGCGGGGGGCTACACCTTC

abundance: -
d_gene: -
j_gene: TRBJ2-7
v_gene: TRBV11-2
CDR3aa: CASSLAGSYEQYF
CDR3nt: TGTGCCAGCAGCTTGGCGGGGTCCTACGAGCAGTACTTC

abundance: -
d_gene: -
j_gene: TRBJ2-1
v_gene: TRBV4-1
CDR3aa: CASSPLQQGGWNNEQFF
CDR3nt: TGCGCCAGCAGCCCACTACAACAGGGAGGGTGGAACAATGAGCAGTTCTTC

abundance: once
d_gene: TRBD1
j_gene: TRBJ1-6
v_gene: TRBV2
CDR3aa: CASSATGENSPLHF
CDR3nt: TGTGCCAGCAGTGCGACAGGGGAAAATTCACCCCTCCACTTT

abundance: -
d_gene: TRBD1
j_gene: TRBJ1-1
v_gene: TRBV9
CDR3aa: CASSVGDRTEAFF
CDR3nt: TGTGCCAGCAGCGTTGGGGACAGAACTGAAGCTTTCTTT

abundance: -
d_gene: -
j_gene: TRBJ2-7
v_gene: TRBV18
CDR3aa: CASSPTPYEQYF
CDR3nt: TGTGCCAGCTCACCCACACCCTACGAGCAGTACTTC

abundance: -
d_gene: TRBD2
j_gene: TRBJ2-4
v_gene: TRBV14
CDR3aa: CASSQLGGSTDIQYF
CDR3nt: TGTGCCAGCAGCCAATTGGGCGGGAGTACTGACATTCAGTACTTC

abundance: -
d_gene: -
j_gene: TRBJ1-2
v_gene: TRBV18
CDR3aa: CASSPETGSNYGYTF
CDR3nt: TGTGCCAGCTCACCCGAGACAGGATCCAACTATGGCTACACCTTC

abundance: -
d_gene: -
j_gene: TRBJ2-1
v_gene: TRBV5-4
CDR3aa: CASSLAGSHNEQFF
CDR3nt: TGTGCCAGCAGCTTGGCAGGGTCGCACAATGAGCAGTTCTTC

abundance: -
d_gene: TRBD2
j_gene: TRBJ2-5
v_gene: TRBV7-2
CDR3aa: CASSQTSLETQYF
CDR3nt: TGTGCCAGCAGCCAGACTAGCCTAGAGACCCAGTACTTC

abundance: -
d_gene: TRBD2
j_gene: TRBJ2-3
v_gene: TRBV18
CDR3aa: CASSPPIAGADTQYF
CDR3nt: TGTGCCAGCTCACCACCGATAGCGGGCGCAGATACGCAGTATTTT

abundance: -
d_gene: -
j_gene: TRBJ1-1
v_gene: TRBV27
CDR3aa: CASSLGGGNTEAFF
CDR3nt: TGTGCCAGCAGTTTGGGGGGAGGGAACACTGAAGCTTTCTTT

abundance: -
d_gene: TRBD2
j_gene: TRBJ2-1
v_gene: TRBV5-4
CDR3aa: CASSHLTGGGAHEQFF
CDR3nt: TGTGCCAGCAGCCACTTAACCGGCGGGGGGGCTCATGAGCAGTTCTTC

abundance: few
d_gene: -
j_gene: TRBJ1-5
v_gene: TRBV30
CDR3aa: CAWSGQYSNQPQHF
CDR3nt: TGTGCCTGGAGTGGACAGTATAGCAATCAGCCCCAGCATTTT

abundance: -
d_gene: TRBD1
j_gene: TRBJ1-3
v_gene: TRBV4-1
CDR3aa: CASSLPGGAPVEGNTIYF
CDR3nt: TGCGCCAGCAGCCTCCCAGGGGGCGCCCCGGTGGAAGGAAACACCATATATTTT

abundance: -
d_gene: -
j_gene: TRBJ1-1
v_gene: TRBV28
CDR3aa: CASSFPTANTEAFF
CDR3nt: TGTGCCAGCAGTTTCCCCACAGCGAACACTGAAGCTTTCTTT

abundance: -
d_gene: -
j_gene: TRBJ1-1
v_gene: TRBV11-2
CDR3aa: CASSLAVRTEAFF
CDR3nt: TGTGCCAGCAGCTTAGCAGTCAGAACTGAAGCTTTCTTT

abundance: -
d_gene: TRBD1
j_gene: TRBJ1-5
v_gene: TRBV7-8
CDR3aa: CASTDRAEPYNQPQHF
CDR3nt: TGTGCCAGCACCGACAGGGCTGAGCCGTACAATCAGCCCCAGCATTTT

abundance: -
d_gene: TRBD2
j_gene: TRBJ2-7
v_gene: TRBV5-1
CDR3aa: CASSIGILAGDLSYEQYF
CDR3nt: TGCGCCAGCAGCATCGGAATACTAGCGGGAGACCTCTCCTACGAGCAGTACTTC

abundance: -
d_gene: -
j_gene: TRBJ1-2
v_gene: TRBV28
CDR3aa: CASSSRGLWESNYGYTF
CDR3nt: TGTGCCAGCAGTTCGCGAGGGCTTTGGGAATCTAACTATGGCTACACCTTC

abundance: -
d_gene: TRBD1
j_gene: TRBJ1-5
v_gene: TRBV19
CDR3aa: CASRLEGQLNQPQHF
CDR3nt: TGTGCCAGTAGGCTAGAGGGACAGCTCAATCAGCCCCAGCATTTT

abundance: -
d_gene: -
j_gene: TRBJ2-2
v_gene: TRBV15
CDR3aa: CATSRDSGTGSGELFF
CDR3nt: TGTGCCACCAGCAGAGATAGTGGAACGGGGAGCGGGGAGCTGTTTTTT

abundance: -
d_gene: TRBD2
j_gene: TRBJ2-2
v_gene: TRBV7-7
CDR3aa: CASSLSWTSGREHTGELFF
CDR3nt: TGTGCCAGCAGCTTATCTTGGACTAGCGGGAGGGAGCACACCGGGGAGCTGTTTTTT

abundance: few
d_gene: -
j_gene: TRBJ1-2
v_gene: TRBV13
CDR3aa: CASSGMDTNYGYTF
CDR3nt: TGTGCCAGCAGCGGGATGGACACCAACTATGGCTACACCTTC

abundance: -
d_gene: TRBD2
j_gene: TRBJ2-2
v_gene: TRBV10-2
CDR3aa: CASSDRAGGTGELFF
CDR3nt: TGCGCCAGCAGTGATAGAGCGGGAGGCACCGGGGAGCTGTTTTTT

abundance: -
d_gene: -
j_gene: TRBJ2-3
v_gene: TRBV5-1
CDR3aa: CASSLSRTDTQYF
CDR3nt: TGCGCCAGCAGCTTGAGCCGAACAGATACGCAGTATTTT

abundance: few
d_gene: -
j_gene: TRBJ1-2
v_gene: TRBV7-9
CDR3aa: CALGQDYGYTF
CDR3nt: TGTGCCCTGGGACAAGACTATGGCTACACCTTC

abundance: -
d_gene: TRBD1
j_gene: TRBJ1-2
v_gene: TRBV11-2
CDR3aa: CASSLGVVTGANYGYTF
CDR3nt: TGTGCCAGCAGCTTAGGGGTAGTGACAGGGGCTAACTATGGCTACACCTTC